This T cell receptor beta chain was identified during a study of lymphopenia after photon versus proton radiotherapy. The study, taken as a whole, reports: After the lymphocyte nadir, photon-treated repertoires showed oligoclonal expansion, especially of CD8+ Temra cells.

Sequencing used immunoSEQ multiplex PCR; TCRdb keeps in-frame clones, though not all of them. The sample yields 55,000 to 75,000 clones, around 90% seen once. This clone was recorded once. What it binds is not known. V lost 6 bases, J lost 7 bases, and 15 bases lay in between. The CDR3 is 14 residues long. Germline-derived CDR1 and CDR2 are MDHEN and SYDVKM. This rearrangement joins TRBV28 to TRBJ1-4; D might be TRBD1 (6 bases). Sequencing was performed on peripheral blood, taken from a patient treated with photon-based radiotherapy. This receptor was obtained from a woman aged 70 to 79 with pancreatic cancer. The CDR3 spells CASRTWGGIEKLFF. CDR3 nucleotides: TGTGCCAGCAGGACATGGGGGGGCATTGAAAAACTGTTTTTT.